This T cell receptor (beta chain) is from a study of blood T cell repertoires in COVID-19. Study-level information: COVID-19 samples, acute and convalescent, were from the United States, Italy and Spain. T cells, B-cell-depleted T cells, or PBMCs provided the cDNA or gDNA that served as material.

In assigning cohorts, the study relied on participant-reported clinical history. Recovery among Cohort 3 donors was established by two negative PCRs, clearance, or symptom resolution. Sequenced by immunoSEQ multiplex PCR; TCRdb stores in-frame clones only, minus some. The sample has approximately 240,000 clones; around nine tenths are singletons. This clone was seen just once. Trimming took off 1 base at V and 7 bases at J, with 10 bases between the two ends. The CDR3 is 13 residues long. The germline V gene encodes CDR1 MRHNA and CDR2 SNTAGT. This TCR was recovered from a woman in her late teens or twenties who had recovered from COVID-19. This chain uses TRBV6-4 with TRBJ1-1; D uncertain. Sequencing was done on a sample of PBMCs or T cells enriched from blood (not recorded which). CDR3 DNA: TGTGCCAGCAGTGACTTGTCCTCAGGTGAAGCTTTCTTT. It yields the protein CASSDLSSGEAFF.